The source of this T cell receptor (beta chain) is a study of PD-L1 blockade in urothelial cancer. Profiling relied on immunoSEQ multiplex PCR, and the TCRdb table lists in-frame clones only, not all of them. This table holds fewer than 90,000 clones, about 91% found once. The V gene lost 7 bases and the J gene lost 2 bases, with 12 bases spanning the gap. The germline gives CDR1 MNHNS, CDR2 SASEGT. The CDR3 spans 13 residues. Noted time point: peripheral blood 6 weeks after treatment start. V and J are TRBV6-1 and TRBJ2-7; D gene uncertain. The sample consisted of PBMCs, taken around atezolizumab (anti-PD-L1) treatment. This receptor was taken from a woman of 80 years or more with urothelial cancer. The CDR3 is CASTLGRAYEQYF. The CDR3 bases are TGTGCCAGCACGCTCGGTCGGGCCTACGAGCAGTACTTC.